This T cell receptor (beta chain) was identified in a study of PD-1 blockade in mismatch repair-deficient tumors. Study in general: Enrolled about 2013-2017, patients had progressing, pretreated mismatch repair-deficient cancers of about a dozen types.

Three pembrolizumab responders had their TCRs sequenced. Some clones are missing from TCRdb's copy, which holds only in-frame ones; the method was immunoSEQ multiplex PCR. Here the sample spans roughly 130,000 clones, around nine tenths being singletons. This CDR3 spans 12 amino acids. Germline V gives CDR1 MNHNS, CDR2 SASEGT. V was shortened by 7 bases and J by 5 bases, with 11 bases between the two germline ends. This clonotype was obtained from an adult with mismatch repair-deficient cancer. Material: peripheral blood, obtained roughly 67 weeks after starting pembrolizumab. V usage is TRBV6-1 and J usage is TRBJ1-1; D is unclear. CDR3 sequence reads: CASIIVGTEAFF. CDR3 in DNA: TGTGCCAGCATTATTGTAGGGACTGAAGCTTTCTTT.